This T cell receptor (beta chain) is drawn from a study of blood T cell repertoires in COVID-19. TCRdb's table, derived via immunoSEQ multiplex PCR, lists solely in-frame clones and lacks some. The sample shows about 77,000 clones, 90% of them seen only once. Per the germline V gene, CDR1 is MNHEY and CDR2 is SMNVEV (reference sequence). The CDR3 totals 16 residues. Deletions cut 3 bases from V and 9 bases from J, with 23 bases between. The source of this sequence is a woman older than 75 with active or convalescent COVID-19. Material for sequencing was peripheral blood. The chain carries TRBV27 and TRBJ1-2, with D possibly TRBD1 on 6 matching bases. This chain's CDR3 is CASSLDSLRGNRSYTF. CDR3 coding DNA: TGTGCCAGCAGTTTGGATTCGCTCAGGGGAAATAGGAGCTACACCTTC.